The entry below describes one T cell receptor beta chain. This sample was included in a study of cytomegalovirus exposure and HLA in healthy donors. The PCR contained 60 Vbeta and 13 Jbeta primers. Measured with immunoSEQ multiplex PCR; TCRdb has only the in-frame clones, and not every one. Of about 150,000 clones listed, 68% are singletons. Trimming removed 5 bases from V and 6 bases from J, with 14 bases in between. Per the germline V gene, CDR1 is SEHNR and CDR2 is FQNEAQ (reference sequence). This CDR3 is built from 13 residues. The sample was PBMCs. This chain links TRBV7-9 with TRBJ2-7, with D possibly TRBD2 on 6 matching bases. The TCR comes from a man in his sixties in good health and CMV-seronegative. The CDR3 region is CASSDQVGGEQYF. The CDR3 DNA sequence: TGTGCCAGCAGCGACCAGGTGGGAGGCGAGCAGTACTTC.